This T cell receptor (beta chain) stems from a study of blood T cells in healthy people across ages. As for the study in general: With template switching, about one barcoded beta molecule was captured per two T cells.

The CDR3 spans 14 residues. Germline-derived CDR1 and CDR2 are SGHAT and FQNNGV. Caucasian, healthy and from Russia, the donors were aged between 6 and 90. Per sample, at least 5 micrograms of total RNA were extracted. A second 7 to 11 cycle PCR used barcoded and J-beta primers. Per sample, CDR3-containing paired-end reads numbered at least 2.5 million. TCRdb fed the 5' RACE reads into MiXCR, producing one record per CDR3 protein. The sample has 1.4 million to 1.5 million distinct CDR3 sequences, approximately 42% seen once. The clonotype comes from a young woman in good health. The rearrangement uses TRBV11-2 and TRBJ2-1; D is undetermined. The J call is uncertain, as TRBJ2-7 better fits the DNA end. Sequenced input: blood. The CDR3 DNA reads TGTGCCAGCAGTTTCGACGACGGATACAATGAGCAGTACTTC. Translating gives CASSFDDGYNEQYF.